These 13 T cell receptor beta chains were all obtained from the same sample, sequenced in a study of cytomegalovirus exposure and HLA in healthy donors. Amplification used 60 Vbeta primers and 13 Jbeta primers. TCRdb's table, derived via immunoSEQ multiplex PCR, lists solely in-frame clones and lacks some. The data contain about 120,000 clones, about 75% of them singletons. The specimen sequenced was PBMCs. Receptors originate from a woman in her forties in good health and CMV-seropositive.

The chain joins TRBV30 to TRBJ1-2; D ambiguous. The V end lost 6 bases, the J end lost 5 bases, and 16 bases lay between the germline ends. Germline loops: CDR1 GTSNPN, CDR2 SVGIG (reference sequence). The CDR3 runs 13 residues. The CDR3 loop is CACRQVGGYGYTF. In DNA, the CDR3 is TGTGCCTGCCGCCAGGTGGGAGGGTATGGCTACACCTTC.

The V gene is TRBV7-2, the J gene TRBJ2-7; 7 bases map to TRBD2. Per the germline V gene, CDR1 is SGHTA and CDR2 is FQGNSA. Losses at the gene ends were 0 bases for V and 3 bases for J; bases not matched to a gene: 2. This CDR3 has 14 amino acids. CDR3 bases: TGTGCCAGCAGCTTAGCGGGGGGGAACTACGAGCAGTACTTC. Its protein is CASSLAGGNYEQYF.

This sequence joins TRBV5-1 and TRBJ2-2; D ambiguous. The CDR3 extends over 16 amino acids. Looked up from germline, CDR1 is SGHRS and CDR2 is YFSETQ. Trimming removed 1 base from V and 1 base from J, with 11 bases in between. CDR3 protein: CASSLNGPVNTGELFF. The CDR3, as DNA: TGCGCCAGCAGCTTGAATGGCCCAGTGAACACCGGGGAGCTGTTTTTT.

The rearrangement links TRBV6-5 to TRBJ1-1; weak D call: TRBD1 (5 bases). Per the germline V gene, CDR1 is MNHEY and CDR2 is SVGAGI. The CDR3 sequence is 16 residues long. V lost 2 bases and J lost 1, with 14 bases in between. CDR3 amino acids: CASSYETAQGNTEAFF. In nucleotides, the CDR3 is TGTGCCAGCAGTTACGAGACTGCTCAGGGGAACACTGAAGCTTTCTTT.

This clone was found once. The rearrangement uses TRBV25-1 and TRBJ1-5, with D possibly matching TRBD1 (6 bases). There are 15 residues in the CDR3. V shed 3 bases and J shed 0 bases, with 9 bases lying between them. CDR1 is MGHDK, CDR2 SYGVNS, per germline. The DNA for the CDR3 is TGTGCCAGCAGTGATTCACAGGGTAGCAATCAGCCCCAGCATTTT. Protein product: CASSDSQGSNQPQHF.

The chain carries TRBV6-5 and TRBJ2-4; D not resolved. Germline CDR1 MNHEY, CDR2 SVGAGI. Trimming took off 7 bases at V and 9 bases at J, with 4 bases between the two ends. This CDR3 has 9 residues. CDR3 nucleotide sequence: TGTGCCAGCATTATCATTCAGTACTTC. Translation: CASIIIQYF.

This chain uses TRBV2 with TRBJ1-4, with TRBD1 matching 10 bases. This CDR3 has 15 residues. The V gene end was trimmed by 5 bases and the J gene end by 8 bases; junction bases not matched to a gene: 8. CDR1 is SNHLY, CDR2 FYNNEI, per germline. The CDR3 nucleotides are TGTGCCAGCAGTTCTGACAGGGGGCTAGGGGAAAAACTGTTTTTT. This gives the protein CASSSDRGLGEKLFF.

The V gene is TRBV7-9, the J gene TRBJ2-7; 11 nucleotides match TRBD1. This CDR3 comprises 16 residues. The V gene end was trimmed by 4 bases and the J gene end by 6 bases; junction bases not matched to a gene: 11. The germline CDR1 and CDR2 sequences are SEHNR and FQNEAQ (reference sequence). CDR3 residues: CASSSGTGGPTPEQYF. The CDR3 coding sequence is TGTGCCAGCAGCTCCGGGACAGGGGGACCTACTCCCGAGCAGTACTTC.

The chain carries TRBV6-5 and TRBJ1-1, with D possibly being TRBD1 (5 bases). Trimming removed 2 bases at V and 6 bases at J, with 10 bases between. This CDR3 has 13 amino acids. From germline, CDR1 is MNHEY and CDR2 SVGAGI. CDR3 nucleotide sequence: TGTGCCAGCAGTTACGGTACAGGTTCTGAAGCTTTCTTT. It codes for CASSYGTGSEAFF.

The sample holds a few counts of this clone. The V and J genes are TRBV5-5 and TRBJ2-3; 9 bases map to TRBD2. The CDR3 runs to 15 residues. Trimming at V came to 4 bases and at J to 5 bases, leaving 8 bases not matched to a gene. Germline CDR1 and CDR2: SGHKS and YYEKEE (reference sequence). The DNA of the CDR3 is TGTGCCAGCAGCCCGGCATCAGCGGGGGGAGATACGCAGTATTTT. Encoded protein: CASSPASAGGDTQYF.

The chain is built from TRBV5-1 and TRBJ2-5, with D unclear. V lost 3 bases and J 5 bases, leaving 14 bases between the germline ends. The germline CDR1 and CDR2 sequences are SGHRS and YFSETQ. This CDR3 spans 14 amino acids. In DNA, the CDR3 is TGCGCCAGCAGCTCGAAGGCTAGAATGGAGACCCAGTACTTC. Its translation is CASSSKARMETQYF.

The chain carries TRBV20-1 and TRBJ1-2; D call uncertain. The germline V gene has CDR1 DFQATT and CDR2 SNEGSKA (reference sequence). V was pared by 5 bases and J by 3 bases, with 7 bases between. The CDR3 length is 11 residues. The CDR3 loop reads CSASRYYGYTF. In DNA form, the CDR3 reads TGCAGTGCTTCTCGGTACTATGGCTACACCTTC.

V usage is TRBV5-4 and J usage is TRBJ2-2; D is perhaps TRBD2 (6 bases). The ends were cut back, 3 bases at V and 7 bases at J, with 16 bases in the middle. The germline CDR1 and CDR2 sequences are SGHNT and YYREEE (reference sequence). The CDR3 contains 15 residues. The CDR3 loop reads CASSSGEGSRGELFF. The DNA of the CDR3 is TGTGCCAGCAGCTCGGGGGAAGGGTCCCGCGGGGAGCTGTTTTTT.